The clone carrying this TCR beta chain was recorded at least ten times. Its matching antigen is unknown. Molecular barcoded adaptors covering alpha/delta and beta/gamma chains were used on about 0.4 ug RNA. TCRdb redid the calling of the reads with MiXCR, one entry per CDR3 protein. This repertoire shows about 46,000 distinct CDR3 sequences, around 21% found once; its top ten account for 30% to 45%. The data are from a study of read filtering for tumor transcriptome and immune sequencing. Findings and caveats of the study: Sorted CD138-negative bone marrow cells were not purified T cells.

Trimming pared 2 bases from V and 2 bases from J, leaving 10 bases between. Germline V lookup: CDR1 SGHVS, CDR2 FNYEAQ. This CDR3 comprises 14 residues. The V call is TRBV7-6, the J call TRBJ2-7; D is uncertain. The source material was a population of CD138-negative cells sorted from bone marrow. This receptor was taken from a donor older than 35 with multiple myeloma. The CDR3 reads CASSLNPGAYEQYF. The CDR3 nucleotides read TGTGCCAGCAGCTTAAACCCTGGGGCCTACGAGCAGTACTTC.